These 30 T cell receptor beta chains were all obtained from the same sample, sequenced in a study of cytomegalovirus exposure and HLA in healthy donors. Primers for the PCR totalled 60 Vbeta and 13 Jbeta. Profiling relied on immunoSEQ multiplex PCR, and the TCRdb table lists in-frame clones only, not all of them. The specimen's table records about 70,000 clones. The sequenced sample was PBMCs. The origin of the receptors is a female donor in good health and CMV-seropositive.

V and J are TRBV30 and TRBJ1-4, with 10 bases matching TRBD1. Unmatched junction bases numbered 7, after V lost 7 bases and J lost 8 bases. The CDR3 contains 13 residues. The germline gives CDR1 GTSNPN, CDR2 SVGIG (reference sequence). CDR3 sequence reads: CASPGTGEEKLFF. The CDR3 DNA follows: TGTGCCTCCCCCGGGACAGGGGAAGAAAAACTGTTTTTT.

The chain employs TRBV4-1 and TRBJ2-5, with 12 bases identical to TRBD2. The germline gives CDR1 MGHRA, CDR2 YSYEKL. The CDR3 extends over 16 amino acids. J lost 2 bases, V lost 4 bases, and 5 bases had no gene match. The CDR3 DNA follows: TGCGCCAGCAGCCCAGCGGGACTAGCGGGTCAAGAGACCCAGTACTTC. This encodes CASSPAGLAGQETQYF.

This chain connects TRBV28 to TRBJ2-7; D uncertain. Germline V gene sequence: CDR1 MDHEN, CDR2 SYDVKM. CDR3 length equals 12 residues. V lost 2 bases, J lost 3 bases, and 5 bases lay in between. The DNA of the CDR3 is TGTGCCAGCAGTTTACAGAACTACGAGCAGTACTTC. Its translation: CASSLQNYEQYF.

The chain uses TRBV19 and TRBJ1-1, with 8 bases identical to TRBD1. The CDR3 runs 14 residues. CDR1 and CDR2 (germline): LNHDA, SQIVND (reference sequence). The V gene end was trimmed by 7 bases and the J gene end by 11 bases; junction bases not matched to a gene: 15. In DNA, the CDR3 is TGTGCCAGTACTCCGGGGGGACAGGTTTGGCGCGCTTTCTTT. Its protein is CASTPGGQVWRAFF.

V usage is TRBV5-7 and J usage is TRBJ1-5; D is uncertain. TRBV5-7 is noted as an ORF with a role that remains uncertain. V lost 3 bases and J lost 6, with 4 bases in between. The CDR3 covers 11 residues. The DNA of the CDR3 is TGTGCCAGCAGCTCTTTTCAGCCCCAGCATTTT. Amino acid sequence: CASSSFQPQHF.

The rearrangement links TRBV7-6 to TRBJ1-2; TRBD1 might be the D (6 bases). The CDR3 consists of 14 residues. Germline CDR1 reads SGHVS; CDR2 reads FNYEAQ. The V and J ends lost 4 bases and 2 bases respectively, with 11 bases between them. The CDR3 nucleotides read TGTGCCAGCAGCTCCCGAACAGGGAACTATGGCTACACCTTC. This translates into CASSSRTGNYGYTF.

The chain couples TRBV4-1 to TRBJ1-1; no reliable D call. Trimming cost V 0 bases and J 0 bases, with 14 bases left between them. Per the germline V gene, CDR1 is MGHRA and CDR2 is YSYEKL. The CDR3 is made up of 17 amino acids. The CDR3 loop is CASSQEGFGVMNTEAFF. The DNA for the CDR3 is TGCGCCAGCAGCCAAGAAGGGTTCGGGGTTATGAACACTGAAGCTTTCTTT.

This rearrangement joins TRBV30 to TRBJ1-2, with 10 bases aligning to TRBD1. The germline gives CDR1 GTSNPN, CDR2 SVGIG (reference sequence). The CDR3 runs to 13 residues. The V gene end was trimmed by 3 bases and the J gene end by 13 bases; junction bases not matched to a gene: 11. The DNA of the CDR3 is TGTGCCTGGAGCGCCGACAGGGGGCTCTCATGCACCTTC. Its protein is CAWSADRGLSCTF.

V and J are TRBV5-1 and TRBJ2-3, with 7 bases fitting TRBD1. J was trimmed by 0 bases and V by 5 bases; bases with no gene match: 6. There are 15 residues in the CDR3. CDR1 is SGHRS, CDR2 YFSETQ, per germline. CDR3 protein: CASRLPGQSTDTQYF. In nucleotides, the CDR3 is TGCGCCAGCAGGCTTCCGGGACAGAGCACAGATACGCAGTATTTT.

The V call is TRBV4-3, the J call TRBJ2-2, with 9 bases that match TRBD2. Germline assignment: CDR1 LGHNA and CDR2 YSLEER. The V segment lost 6 bases and the J segment 6 bases; nucleotides outside the gene matches: 5. CDR3 length equals 14 residues. The CDR3 DNA follows: TGCGCCAGCAGGACTAGCGGCAACGCCGGGGAGCTGTTTTTT. The encoded protein is CASRTSGNAGELFF.

The chain combines TRBV5-1 with TRBJ2-3; 7 bases fit TRBD2. This CDR3 has 18 amino acids. Germline V CDR1 and CDR2: SGHRS, YFSETQ. J was trimmed by 5 bases and V by 0 bases; bases with no gene match: 15. The CDR3 protein is CASSLEKAGEGSLDTQYF. The CDR3 nucleotides read TGCGCCAGCAGCTTGGAAAAGGCGGGAGAGGGGAGCCTAGATACGCAGTATTTT.

This sequence joins TRBV5-1 and TRBJ2-5; 10 bases align to TRBD2. Germline CDR1 reads SGHRS; CDR2 reads YFSETQ. V was pared by 4 bases and J by 5 bases, with 5 bases of the junction left unmatched. This CDR3 is 14 amino acids long. The CDR3 nucleotides are TGCGCCAGCAGCGCAGCGGGGGGGCCGGAGACCCAGTACTTC. It specifies CASSAAGGPETQYF.

The chain employs TRBV4-1 and TRBJ2-1; 7 positions match TRBD1. J was trimmed by 1 base and V by 2 bases; bases with no gene match: 5. Looked up from germline, CDR1 is MGHRA and CDR2 is YSYEKL. The CDR3 is 16 residues long. CDR3 nucleotide sequence: TGCGCCAGCAGCCAATTACAGGGGAAGTCCTACAATGAGCAGTTCTTC. It encodes CASSQLQGKSYNEQFF.

DNA of the CDR3: TGTGCCAGCAGTTTATCGGGACCGGGACTAGCGGCCTACGAGCAGTACTTC. Protein product: CASSLSGPGLAAYEQYF. J is TRBJ2-7 and V is TRBV27; 11 nucleotides line up with TRBD2. Germline V gene sequence: CDR1 MNHEY, CDR2 SMNVEV (reference sequence). CDR3 length: 17 amino acids. Trimming at V came to 0 bases and at J to 2 bases, leaving 6 bases not matched to a gene.

This chain joins TRBV7-7 and TRBJ1-1; D is ambiguous. V was pared by 4 bases and J by 1 base, with 7 bases between. The CDR3 extends over 13 amino acids. Germline V lookup: CDR1 SSHAT, CDR2 FNYEAQ (reference sequence). The CDR3 DNA sequence: TGTGCCAGCAGCTCAACACGGAACACTGAAGCTTTCTTT. This encodes CASSSTRNTEAFF.

This sequence joins TRBV27 and TRBJ2-7; TRBD2 matches 10 bases. Germline values: CDR1 MNHEY, CDR2 SMNVEV (reference sequence). V lost 0 bases, J lost 6 bases, and 8 bases stayed unmatched. The CDR3 consists of 16 residues. DNA for the CDR3: TGTGCCAGCAGTTTATCGATAGCGGGGGGCCCATTCGAGCAGTACTTC. It yields the protein CASSLSIAGGPFEQYF.

The chain is built from TRBV5-6 and TRBJ2-7; weak D call: TRBD2 (6 bases). This CDR3 region has 15 residues. Between the trimmed V and J ends, which lost 0 bases and 4 bases, there was a span of 14 bases. Germline V lookup: CDR1 SGHDT, CDR2 YYEEEE. CDR3 bases: TGTGCCAGCAGCTTGGGGGGGGTTCTTCCGTACGAGCAGTACTTC. Residues: CASSLGGVLPYEQYF.

The chain is built from TRBV2 and TRBJ2-5; 7 bases are a match to TRBD1. Germline V gives CDR1 SNHLY, CDR2 FYNNEI. After removal of 6 bases from V and 5 bases from J, the junction contained 9 bases not matched to a gene. CDR3 length: 14 residues. The CDR3 sequence: CASRDRSDRETQYF. DNA of the CDR3: TGTGCCAGCAGGGACAGGAGCGACAGGGAGACCCAGTACTTC. Based on the CDR3 plus reference TRBV2 and TRBJ2-5, the full variable domain is EPEVTQTPSHQVTQMGQEVILRCVPISNHLYFYWYRQILGQKVEFLVSFYNNEISEKSEIFDDQFSVERPDGSNFTLKIRSTKLEDSAMYFCASRDRSDRETQYFGPGTRLLVL.

V is TRBV9 and J is TRBJ1-1; D call uncertain. V was clipped by 1 base and J by 3 bases, with 4 bases between them. The CDR3 covers 12 residues. Germline V gene sequence: CDR1 SGDLS, CDR2 YYNGEE. This CDR3 reads CASSVIDTEAFF. In DNA, the CDR3 is TGTGCCAGCAGCGTAATAGACACTGAAGCTTTCTTT.

In nucleotides, the CDR3 is TGCGCCAGCAGCCAAGAACTAGCGGGGTTGACCGGGGAGCTGTTTTTT. Protein sequence: CASSQELAGLTGELFF. The J gene is TRBJ2-2, the V gene TRBV4-1, with 10 nucleotides matching TRBD2. The junction had 3 bases not matched to a gene; V was cut back by 0 bases and J by 5 bases. This CDR3 spans 16 amino acids. Germline V gives CDR1 MGHRA, CDR2 YSYEKL.

This chain connects TRBV7-2 to TRBJ2-3; TRBD2 agrees at 13 bases. The CDR3 has 16 amino acids. Germline V gives CDR1 SGHTA, CDR2 FQGNSA. J gave up 6 bases and V 5 bases, and 8 bases lay outside the gene matches. The CDR3 is CASSTRTSGSMDTQYF. The CDR3, as DNA: TGTGCCAGCAGCACCCGGACTAGCGGGAGTATGGATACGCAGTATTTT.

The chain has TRBV7-6 and TRBJ1-4, with 11 bases matching TRBD1. CDR1 is SGHVS, CDR2 FNYEAQ, per germline. V was pared by 4 bases and J by 6 bases, with 10 bases of the junction left unmatched. This CDR3 has 17 residues. CDR3 in DNA: TGTGCCAGCAGCTACAACCGGCCGGGACAGGGGGATGAAAAACTGTTTTTT. Translating it yields CASSYNRPGQGDEKLFF.

The chain couples TRBV28 to TRBJ1-4; D is ambiguous. Trimming took 7 bases from V and 6 from J, leaving 21 bases between them. Per germline, CDR1 MDHEN and CDR2 SYDVKM. The CDR3 totals 16 residues. CDR3 nucleotides: TGTGCCAGCACTCCCACTAAAGGGTTGAGGGATGAAAAACTGTTTTTT. This codes for CASTPTKGLRDEKLFF.

The rearrangement links TRBV19 to TRBJ2-7; 10 bases are shared with TRBD1. J gave up 4 bases and V 5 bases, and 8 bases lay outside the gene matches. This CDR3 comprises 15 residues. Germline CDR1 reads LNHDA; CDR2 reads SQIVND (reference sequence). CDR3 in DNA: TGTGCCAGTAGTCTCGCCGGGACAGGGGTTTACGAGCAGTACTTC. Its translation: CASSLAGTGVYEQYF. The full variable domain, rest sourced from reference TRBV19 and TRBJ2-7, is DGGITQSPKYLFRKEGQNVTLSCEQNLNHDAMYWYRQDPGQGLRLIYYSQIVNDFQKGDIAEGYSVSREKKESFPLTVTSAQKNPTAFYLCASSLAGTGVYEQYFGPGTRLTVT.

This chain links TRBV19 with TRBJ1-2, with 9 bases matching TRBD1. Germline-derived CDR1 and CDR2 are LNHDA and SQIVND (reference sequence). The CDR3 runs to 16 residues. The junction had 14 bases not matched to a gene; V was cut back by 7 bases and J by 5 bases. CDR3 DNA sequence: TGTGCCAGTAACTGGGAATTGGGACAGGGAAATTATGGCTACACCTTC. Translated, it gives CASNWELGQGNYGYTF.

CDR3 amino acids: CASSSGEDPTGELFF. The CDR3 nucleotides are TGTGCCAGCAGTTCCGGGGAAGATCCCACCGGGGAGCTGTTTTTT. The chain joins TRBV6-5 to TRBJ2-2; maybe TRBD2 (5 bases). CDR1 is MNHEY, CDR2 SVGAGI, per germline. The ends were cut back, 4 bases at V and 4 bases at J, with 13 bases in the middle. The CDR3 loop spans 15 amino acids.

The rearrangement uses TRBV4-3 and TRBJ2-4; 9 bases match TRBD1. CDR1 is LGHNA and CDR2 is YSLEER in the germline V gene. J gave up 15 bases and V 0 bases, and 9 bases lay outside the gene matches. The CDR3 covers 14 residues. CDR3 region: CASSQDLGLGQGYF. CDR3 sequence (DNA): TGCGCCAGCAGCCAAGATCTCGGACTGGGACAGGGGTACTTC.

This rearrangement joins TRBV5-6 to TRBJ1-2; D is uncertain. This CDR3 contains 15 residues. Between the trimmed V and J ends, which lost 1 base and 0 bases, there was a span of 10 bases. Looked up from germline, CDR1 is SGHDT and CDR2 is YYEEEE. CDR3 bases: TGTGCCAGCAGCTTGAATTTTGGAGCTAACTATGGCTACACCTTC. It specifies CASSLNFGANYGYTF.

This chain connects TRBV5-4 to TRBJ2-3; 7 nucleotides align to TRBD1. The CDR3 sequence is 15 residues long. V dropped 4 bases and J dropped 2; count of bases not matched to a gene: 7. CDR1 and CDR2 from the germline V gene are SGHNT and YYREEE (reference sequence). The CDR3 loop is CASSPGQPDTDTQYF. Written as DNA, the CDR3 is TGTGCCAGCAGCCCGGGACAGCCAGACACAGATACGCAGTATTTT.

The chain combines TRBV6-5 with TRBJ1-4, with a possible D match to TRBD1 (5 bases). V was trimmed by 0 bases and J by 8 bases, leaving 10 bases between them. Per germline, CDR1 MNHEY and CDR2 SVGAGI. This CDR3 is 14 amino acids long. Written as DNA, the CDR3 is TGTGCCAGCAGTTACTCGCGCAAGGGGGAAAAACTGTTTTTT. This sequence encodes CASSYSRKGEKLFF.